This T cell receptor beta chain was identified in a study of control samples from healthy donors and cancer patients. Assay used: immunoSEQ multiplex PCR; TCRdb lists only in-frame clones, some missing. Seen here are about 120,000 clones, 75% to 90% observed once, and the top ten hold about 1.1%. Germline CDR1 SGHRS, CDR2 YFSETQ. The V and J ends lost 0 bases and 1 base respectively, with 11 bases between them. The CDR3 sequence is 16 residues long. A note on this clone: Additional DNA sequences in this sample encode the identical CDR3.

The sample taken for sequencing was PBMCs. The chain links TRBV5-1 to TRBJ2-1, with D perhaps given as TRBD1 or TRBD2 (5 bases each). The clonotype originates from a woman aged 45 to 65 with colorectal cancer. This chain's CDR3 is CASSLGGTGSYNEQFF. CDR3 DNA: TGCGCCAGCAGCTTGGGTGGGACGGGTTCCTACAATGAGCAGTTCTTC. The full variable domain, with the rest looked up from reference TRBV5-1 and TRBJ2-1, is KAGVTQTPRYLIKTRGQQVTLSCSPISGHRSVSWYQQTPGQGLQFLFEYFSETQRNKGNFPGRFSGRQFSNSRSEMNVSTLELGDSALYLCASSLGGTGSYNEQFFGPGTRLTVL.